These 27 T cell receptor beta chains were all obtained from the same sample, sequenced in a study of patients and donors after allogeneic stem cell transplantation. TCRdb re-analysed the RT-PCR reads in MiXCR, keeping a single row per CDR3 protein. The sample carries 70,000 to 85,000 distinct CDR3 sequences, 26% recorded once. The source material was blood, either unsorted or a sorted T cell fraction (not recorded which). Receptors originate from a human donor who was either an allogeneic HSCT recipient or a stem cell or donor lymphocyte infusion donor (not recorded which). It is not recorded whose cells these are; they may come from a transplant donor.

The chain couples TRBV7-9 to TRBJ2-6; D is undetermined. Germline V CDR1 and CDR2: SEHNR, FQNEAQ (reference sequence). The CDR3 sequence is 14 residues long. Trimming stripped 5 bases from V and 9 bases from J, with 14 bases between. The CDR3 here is CASSAPETGNVLTF. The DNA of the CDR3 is TGTGCCAGCAGCGCCCCGGAGACGGGCAACGTCCTGACTTTC.

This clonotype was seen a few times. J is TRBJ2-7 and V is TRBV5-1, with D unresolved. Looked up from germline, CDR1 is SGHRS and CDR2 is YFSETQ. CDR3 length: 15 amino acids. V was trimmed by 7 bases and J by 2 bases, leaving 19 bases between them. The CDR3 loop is CASRTVWAPTYEQYF. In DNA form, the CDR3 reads TGCGCCAGCCGGACGGTGTGGGCTCCGACCTACGAGCAGTACTTC. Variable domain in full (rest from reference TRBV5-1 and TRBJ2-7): KAGVTQTPRYLIKTRGQQVTLSCSPISGHRSVSWYQQTPGQGLQFLFEYFSETQRNKGNFPGRFSGRQFSNSRSEMNVSTLELGDSALYLCASRTVWAPTYEQYFGPGTRLTVT.

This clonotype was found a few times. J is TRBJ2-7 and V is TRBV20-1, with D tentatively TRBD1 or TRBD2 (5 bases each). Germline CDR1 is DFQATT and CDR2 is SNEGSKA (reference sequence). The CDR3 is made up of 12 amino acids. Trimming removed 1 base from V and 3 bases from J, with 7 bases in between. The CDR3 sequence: CSARGGGYEQYF. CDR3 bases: TGCAGTGCTAGAGGTGGGGGCTACGAGCAGTACTTC.

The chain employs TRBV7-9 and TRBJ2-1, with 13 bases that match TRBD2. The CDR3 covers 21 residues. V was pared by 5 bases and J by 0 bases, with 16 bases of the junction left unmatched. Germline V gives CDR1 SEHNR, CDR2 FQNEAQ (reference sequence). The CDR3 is CASSPTGLAGTPGRSYNEQFF. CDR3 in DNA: TGTGCCAGCAGCCCGACGGGACTAGCGGGAACTCCTGGGCGCTCCTACAATGAGCAGTTCTTC.

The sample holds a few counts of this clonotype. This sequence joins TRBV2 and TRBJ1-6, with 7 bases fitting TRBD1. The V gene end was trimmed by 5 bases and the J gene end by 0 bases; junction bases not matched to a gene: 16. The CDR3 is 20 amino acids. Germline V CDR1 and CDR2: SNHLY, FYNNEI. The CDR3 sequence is CASSSMFWGTVSSYNSPLHF. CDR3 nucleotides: TGTGCCAGCAGTTCAATGTTTTGGGGGACAGTGAGCTCCTATAATTCACCCCTCCACTTT.

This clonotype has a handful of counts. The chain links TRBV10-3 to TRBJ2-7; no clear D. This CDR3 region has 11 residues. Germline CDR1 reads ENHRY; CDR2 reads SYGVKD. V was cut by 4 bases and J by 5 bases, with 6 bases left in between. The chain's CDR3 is CAISGPDEQYF. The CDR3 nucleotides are TGTGCCATCAGTGGTCCGGACGAGCAGTACTTC.

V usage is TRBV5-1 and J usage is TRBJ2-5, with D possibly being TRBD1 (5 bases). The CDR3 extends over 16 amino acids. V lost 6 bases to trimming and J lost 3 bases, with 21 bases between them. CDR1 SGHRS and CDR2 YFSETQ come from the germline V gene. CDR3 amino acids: CASTRNRQTLEETQYF. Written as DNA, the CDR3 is TGCGCCAGCACGAGAAACCGACAGACGCTTGAAGAGACCCAGTACTTC.

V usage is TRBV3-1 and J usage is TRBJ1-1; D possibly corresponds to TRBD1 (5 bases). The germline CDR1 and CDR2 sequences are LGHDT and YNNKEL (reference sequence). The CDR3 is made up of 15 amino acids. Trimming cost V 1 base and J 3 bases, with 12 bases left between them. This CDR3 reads CASSQVQGVHTEAFF. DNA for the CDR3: TGTGCCAGCAGCCAAGTCCAGGGTGTACACACTGAAGCTTTCTTT.

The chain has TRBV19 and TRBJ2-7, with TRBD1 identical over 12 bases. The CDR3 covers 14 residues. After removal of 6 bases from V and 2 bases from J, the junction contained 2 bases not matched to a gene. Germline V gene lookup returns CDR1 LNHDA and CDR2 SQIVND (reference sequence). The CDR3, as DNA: TGTGCCAGTAGGGGACAGGGGGCCACCTACGAGCAGTACTTC. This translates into CASRGQGATYEQYF.

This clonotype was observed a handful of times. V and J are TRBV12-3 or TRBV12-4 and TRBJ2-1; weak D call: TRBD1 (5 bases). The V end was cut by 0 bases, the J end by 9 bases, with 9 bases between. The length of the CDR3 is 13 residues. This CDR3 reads CASSLAPQGEQFF. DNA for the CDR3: TGTGCCAGCAGTTTAGCCCCCCAGGGTGAGCAGTTCTTC.

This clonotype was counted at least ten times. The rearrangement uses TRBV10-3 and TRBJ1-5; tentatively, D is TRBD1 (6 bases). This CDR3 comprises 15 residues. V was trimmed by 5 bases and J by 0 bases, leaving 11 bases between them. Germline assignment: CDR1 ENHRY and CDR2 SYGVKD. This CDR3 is CAISSDSYSNQPQHF. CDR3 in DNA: TGTGCCATCAGTTCGGACAGCTATAGCAATCAGCCCCAGCATTTT.

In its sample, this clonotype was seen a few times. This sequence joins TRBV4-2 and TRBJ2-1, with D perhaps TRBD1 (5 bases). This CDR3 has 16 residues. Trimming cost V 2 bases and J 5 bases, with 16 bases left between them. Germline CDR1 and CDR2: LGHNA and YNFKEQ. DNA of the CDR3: TGTGCCAGCAGCCAACTTAATCCTGCGACAGACAATGAGCAGTTCTTC. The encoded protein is CASSQLNPATDNEQFF.

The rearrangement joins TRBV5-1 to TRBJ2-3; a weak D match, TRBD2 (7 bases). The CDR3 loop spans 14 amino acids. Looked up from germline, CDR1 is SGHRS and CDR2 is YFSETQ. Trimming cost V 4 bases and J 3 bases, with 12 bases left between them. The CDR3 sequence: CASSRGGNTDTQYF. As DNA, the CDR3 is TGCGCCAGCAGCAGGGGGGGCAATACAGATACGCAGTATTTT.

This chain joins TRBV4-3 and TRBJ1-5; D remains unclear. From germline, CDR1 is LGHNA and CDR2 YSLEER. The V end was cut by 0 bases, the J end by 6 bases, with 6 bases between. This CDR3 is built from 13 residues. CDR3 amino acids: CASSQDSLQPQHF. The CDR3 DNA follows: TGCGCCAGCAGCCAAGATTCTCTTCAGCCCCAGCATTTT.

The CDR3 DNA follows: TGTGCCAGCAGTTTACGACAGGCCGACGAGACCCAGTACTTC. Translated: CASSLRQADETQYF. The chain couples TRBV12-3 or TRBV12-4 to TRBJ2-5, with D tentatively TRBD1 (6 bases). This CDR3 spans 14 amino acids. V lost 2 bases and J lost 5, with 12 bases in between.

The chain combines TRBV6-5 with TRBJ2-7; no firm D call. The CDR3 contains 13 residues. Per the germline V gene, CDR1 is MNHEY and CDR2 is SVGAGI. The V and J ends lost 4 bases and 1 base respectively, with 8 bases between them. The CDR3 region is CASSFDRSYEQYF. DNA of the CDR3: TGTGCCAGCAGTTTTGACCGATCCTACGAGCAGTACTTC.

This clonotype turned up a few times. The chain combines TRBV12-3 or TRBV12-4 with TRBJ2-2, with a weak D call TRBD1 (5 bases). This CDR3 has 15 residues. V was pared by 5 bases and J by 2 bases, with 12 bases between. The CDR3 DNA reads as TGTGCCAGCAGTAAACCAGGGATTAACACCGGGGAGCTGTTTTTT. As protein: CASSKPGINTGELFF.

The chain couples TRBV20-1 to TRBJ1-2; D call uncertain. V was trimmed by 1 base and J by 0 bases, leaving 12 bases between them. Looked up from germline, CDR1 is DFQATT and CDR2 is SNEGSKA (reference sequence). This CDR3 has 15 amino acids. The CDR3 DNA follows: TGCAGTGCTAGAGCCCCCCCCGAAGCTAACTATGGCTACACCTTC. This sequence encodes CSARAPPEANYGYTF.

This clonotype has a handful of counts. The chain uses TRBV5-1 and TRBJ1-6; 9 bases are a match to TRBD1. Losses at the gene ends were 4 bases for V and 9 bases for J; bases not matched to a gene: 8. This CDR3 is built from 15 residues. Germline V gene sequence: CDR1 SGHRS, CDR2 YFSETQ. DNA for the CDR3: TGCGCCAGCAGCCTCCTCCGGGACAGGGTTTCACCCCTCCACTTT. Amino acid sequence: CASSLLRDRVSPLHF.

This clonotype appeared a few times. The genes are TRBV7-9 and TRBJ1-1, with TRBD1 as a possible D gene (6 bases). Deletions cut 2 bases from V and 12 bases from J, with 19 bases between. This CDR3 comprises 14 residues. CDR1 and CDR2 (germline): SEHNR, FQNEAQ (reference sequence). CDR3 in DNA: TGTGCCAGCAGCTTATCTCCGGGGGCCCTTCCTTCTTTCTTT. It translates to CASSLSPGALPSFF.

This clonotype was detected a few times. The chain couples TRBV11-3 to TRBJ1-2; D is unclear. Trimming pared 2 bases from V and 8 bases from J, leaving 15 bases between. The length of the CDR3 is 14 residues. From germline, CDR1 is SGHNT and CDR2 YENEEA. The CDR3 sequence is CASSLTWAKEGYTF. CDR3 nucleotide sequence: TGTGCCAGCAGCTTAACCTGGGCCAAGGAGGGCTACACCTTC. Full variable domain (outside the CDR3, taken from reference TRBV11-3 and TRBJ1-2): EAGVVQSPRYKIIEKKQPVAFWCNPISGHNTLYWYLQNLGQGPELLIRYENEEAVDDSQLPKDRFSAERLKGVDSTLKIQPAELGDSAVYLCASSLTWAKEGYTFGSGTRLTVV.

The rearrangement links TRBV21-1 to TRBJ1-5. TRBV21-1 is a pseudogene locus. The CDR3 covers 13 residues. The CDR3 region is CASSLRDNQPQHF. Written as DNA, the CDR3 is TGTGCCAGCAGCCTCCGCGACAATCAGCCCCAGCATTTT.

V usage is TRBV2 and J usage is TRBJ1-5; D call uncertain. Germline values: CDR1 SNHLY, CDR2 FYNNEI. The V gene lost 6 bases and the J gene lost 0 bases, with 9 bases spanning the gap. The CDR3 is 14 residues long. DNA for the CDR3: TGTGCCAGCAGAGGAAGGATTAGCAATCAGCCCCAGCATTTT. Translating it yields CASRGRISNQPQHF.

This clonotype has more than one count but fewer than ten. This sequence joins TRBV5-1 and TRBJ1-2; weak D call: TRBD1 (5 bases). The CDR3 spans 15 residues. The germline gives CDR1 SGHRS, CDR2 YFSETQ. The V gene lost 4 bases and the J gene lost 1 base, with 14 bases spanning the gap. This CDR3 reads CASSPMTAFNYGYTF. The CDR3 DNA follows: TGCGCCAGCAGCCCTATGACAGCTTTTAACTATGGCTACACCTTC. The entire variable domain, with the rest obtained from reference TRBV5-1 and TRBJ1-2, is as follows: KAGVTQTPRYLIKTRGQQVTLSCSPISGHRSVSWYQQTPGQGLQFLFEYFSETQRNKGNFPGRFSGRQFSNSRSEMNVSTLELGDSALYLCASSPMTAFNYGYTFGSGTRLTVV.

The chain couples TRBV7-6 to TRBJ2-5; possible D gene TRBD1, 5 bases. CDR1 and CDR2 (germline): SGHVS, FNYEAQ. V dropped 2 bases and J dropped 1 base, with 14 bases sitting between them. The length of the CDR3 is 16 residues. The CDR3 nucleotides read TGTGCCAGCAGCTTAAACGTTGCAGGGCTCCAAGAGACCCAGTACTTC. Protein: CASSLNVAGLQETQYF.

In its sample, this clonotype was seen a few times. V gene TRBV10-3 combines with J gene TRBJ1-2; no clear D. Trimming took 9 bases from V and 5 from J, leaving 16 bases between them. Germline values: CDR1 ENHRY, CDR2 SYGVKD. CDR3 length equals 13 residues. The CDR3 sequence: CAIRDSFVYGYTF. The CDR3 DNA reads TGTGCCATAAGGGATAGTTTCGTGTATGGCTACACCTTC.

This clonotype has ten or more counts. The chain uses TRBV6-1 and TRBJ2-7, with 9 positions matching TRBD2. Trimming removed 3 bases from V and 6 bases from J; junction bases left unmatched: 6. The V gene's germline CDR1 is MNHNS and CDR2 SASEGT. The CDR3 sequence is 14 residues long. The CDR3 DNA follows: TGTGCCAGCAGTGACCGGGCGGGGGGGCCCGAGCAGTACTTC. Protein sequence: CASSDRAGGPEQYF.